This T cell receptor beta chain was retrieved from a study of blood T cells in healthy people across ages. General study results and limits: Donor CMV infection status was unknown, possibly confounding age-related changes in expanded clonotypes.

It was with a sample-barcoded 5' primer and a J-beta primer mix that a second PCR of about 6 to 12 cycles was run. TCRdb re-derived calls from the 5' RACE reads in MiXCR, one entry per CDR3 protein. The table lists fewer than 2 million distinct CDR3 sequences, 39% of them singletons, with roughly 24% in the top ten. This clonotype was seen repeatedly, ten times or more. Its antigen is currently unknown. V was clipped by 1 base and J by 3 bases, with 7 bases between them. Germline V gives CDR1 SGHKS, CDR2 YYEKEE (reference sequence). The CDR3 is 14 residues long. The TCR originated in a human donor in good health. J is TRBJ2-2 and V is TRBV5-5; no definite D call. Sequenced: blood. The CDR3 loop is CASSLSVYTGELFF. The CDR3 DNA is TGTGCCAGCAGCTTGTCAGTGTACACCGGGGAGCTGTTTTTT.